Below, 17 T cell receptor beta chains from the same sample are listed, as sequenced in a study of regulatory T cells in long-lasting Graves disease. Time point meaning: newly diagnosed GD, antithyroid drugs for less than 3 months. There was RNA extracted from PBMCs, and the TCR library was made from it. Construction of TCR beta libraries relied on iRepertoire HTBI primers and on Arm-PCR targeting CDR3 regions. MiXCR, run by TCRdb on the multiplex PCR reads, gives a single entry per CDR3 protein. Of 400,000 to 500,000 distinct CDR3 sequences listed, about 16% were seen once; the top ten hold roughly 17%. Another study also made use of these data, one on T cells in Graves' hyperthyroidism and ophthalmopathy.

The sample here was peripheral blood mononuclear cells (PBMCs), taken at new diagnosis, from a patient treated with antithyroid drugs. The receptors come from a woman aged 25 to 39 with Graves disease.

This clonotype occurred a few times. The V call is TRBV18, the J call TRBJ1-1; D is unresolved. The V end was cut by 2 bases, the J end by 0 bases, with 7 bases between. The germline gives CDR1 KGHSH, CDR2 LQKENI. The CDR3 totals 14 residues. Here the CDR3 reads CASSPKQMNTEAFF. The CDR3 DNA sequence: TGTGCCAGCTCACCAAAACAGATGAACACTGAAGCTTTCTTT.

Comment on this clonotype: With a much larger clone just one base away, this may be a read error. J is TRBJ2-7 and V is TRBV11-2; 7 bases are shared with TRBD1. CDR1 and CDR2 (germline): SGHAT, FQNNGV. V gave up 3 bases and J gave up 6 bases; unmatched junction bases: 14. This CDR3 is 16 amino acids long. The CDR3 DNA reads TGTGCCAGCAGCTTCCTCTCTTCGACAGGGCGGGCCGAGCAGTACTTC. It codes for CASSFLSSTGRAEQYF.

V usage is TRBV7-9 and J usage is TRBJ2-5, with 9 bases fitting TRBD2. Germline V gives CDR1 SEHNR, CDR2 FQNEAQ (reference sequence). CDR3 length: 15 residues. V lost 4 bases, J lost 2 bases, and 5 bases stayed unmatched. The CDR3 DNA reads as TGTGCCAGCAGCTCCTTAGCGGGAGCGCAAGAGACCCAGTACTTC. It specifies CASSSLAGAQETQYF.

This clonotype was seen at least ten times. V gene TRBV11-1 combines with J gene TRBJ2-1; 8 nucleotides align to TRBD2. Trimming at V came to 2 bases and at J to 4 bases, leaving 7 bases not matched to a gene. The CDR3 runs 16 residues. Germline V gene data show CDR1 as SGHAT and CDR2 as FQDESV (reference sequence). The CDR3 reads CASSLRASGFYNEQFF. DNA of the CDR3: TGTGCCAGCAGCTTACGGGCTAGCGGGTTTTACAATGAGCAGTTCTTC. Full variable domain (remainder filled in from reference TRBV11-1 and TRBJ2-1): EAEVAQSPRYKITEKSQAVAFWCDPISGHATLYWYRQILGQGPELLVQFQDESVVDDSQLPKDRFSAERLKGVDSTLKIQPAELGDSAMYLCASSLRASGFYNEQFFGPGTRLTVL.

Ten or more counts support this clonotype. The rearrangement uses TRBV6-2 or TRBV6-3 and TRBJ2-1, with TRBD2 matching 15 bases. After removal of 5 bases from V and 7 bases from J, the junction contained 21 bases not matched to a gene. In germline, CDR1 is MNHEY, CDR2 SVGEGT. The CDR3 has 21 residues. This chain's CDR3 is CASSDMTGLAGGPSRWNEQFF. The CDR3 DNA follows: TGTGCCAGCAGTGACATGACAGGACTAGCGGGAGGGCCCTCCCGCTGGAATGAGCAGTTCTTC.

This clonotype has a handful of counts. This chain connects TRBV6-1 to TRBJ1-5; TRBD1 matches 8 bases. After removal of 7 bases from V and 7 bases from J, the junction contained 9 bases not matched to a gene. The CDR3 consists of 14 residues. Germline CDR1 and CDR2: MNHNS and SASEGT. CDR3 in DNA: TGTGCCAGCAAGGACAGGGTGCAAGAACAGCCCCAGCATTTT. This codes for CASKDRVQEQPQHF.

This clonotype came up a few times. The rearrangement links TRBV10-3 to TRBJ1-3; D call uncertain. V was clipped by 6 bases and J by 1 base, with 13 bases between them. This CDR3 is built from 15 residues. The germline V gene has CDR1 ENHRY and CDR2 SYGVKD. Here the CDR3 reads CAISPTVQSGNTIYF. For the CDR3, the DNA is TGTGCCATCAGCCCCACAGTCCAATCTGGAAACACCATATATTTT.

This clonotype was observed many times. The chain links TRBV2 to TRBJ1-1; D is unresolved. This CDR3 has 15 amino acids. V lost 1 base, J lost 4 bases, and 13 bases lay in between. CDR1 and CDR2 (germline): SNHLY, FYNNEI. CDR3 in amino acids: CASSEGRRFGTEAFF. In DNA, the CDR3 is TGTGCCAGCAGTGAAGGGCGTCGTTTTGGCACTGAAGCTTTCTTT.

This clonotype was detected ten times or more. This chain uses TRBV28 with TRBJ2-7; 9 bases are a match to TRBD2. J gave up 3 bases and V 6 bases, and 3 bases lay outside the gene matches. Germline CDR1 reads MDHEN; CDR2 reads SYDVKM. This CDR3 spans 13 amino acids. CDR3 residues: CASSPSGIYEQYF. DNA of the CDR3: TGTGCCAGCAGCCCTAGCGGGATCTACGAGCAGTACTTC.

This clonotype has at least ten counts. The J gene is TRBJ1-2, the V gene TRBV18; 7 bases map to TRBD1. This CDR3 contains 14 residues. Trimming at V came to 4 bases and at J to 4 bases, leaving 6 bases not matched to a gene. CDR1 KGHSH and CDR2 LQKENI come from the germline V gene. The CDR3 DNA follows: TGTGCCAGCTCACTTCAGGGGGTGCTCTATGGCTACACCTTC. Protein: CASSLQGVLYGYTF. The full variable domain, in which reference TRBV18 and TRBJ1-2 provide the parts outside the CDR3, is NAGVMQNPRHLVRRRGQEARLRCSPMKGHSHVYWYRQLPEEGLKFMVYLQKENIIDESGMPKERFSAEFPKEGPSILRIQQVVRGDSAAYFCASSLQGVLYGYTFGSGTRLTVV.

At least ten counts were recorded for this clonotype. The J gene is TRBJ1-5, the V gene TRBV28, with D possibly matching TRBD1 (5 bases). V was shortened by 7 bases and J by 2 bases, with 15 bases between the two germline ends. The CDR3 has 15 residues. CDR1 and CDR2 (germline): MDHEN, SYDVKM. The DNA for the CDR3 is TGTGCCAGCATCGAAAAGGGGCGCGGCAATCAGCCCCAGCATTTT. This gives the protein CASIEKGRGNQPQHF.

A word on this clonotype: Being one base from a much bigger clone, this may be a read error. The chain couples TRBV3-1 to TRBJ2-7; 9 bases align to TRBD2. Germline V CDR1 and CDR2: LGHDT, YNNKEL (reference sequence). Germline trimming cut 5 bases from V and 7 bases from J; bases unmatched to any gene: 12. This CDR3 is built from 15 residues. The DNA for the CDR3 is TGTGCCAGCAGCGCCCGGTGGATAGCGGGAGTTGAGCAGTACTTC. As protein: CASSARWIAGVEQYF.

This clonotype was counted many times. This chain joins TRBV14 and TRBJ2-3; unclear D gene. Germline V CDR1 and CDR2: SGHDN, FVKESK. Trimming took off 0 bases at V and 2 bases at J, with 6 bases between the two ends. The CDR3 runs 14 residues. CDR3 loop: CASSQERITDTQYF. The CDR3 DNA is TGTGCCAGCAGCCAAGAGAGGATCACAGATACGCAGTATTTT.

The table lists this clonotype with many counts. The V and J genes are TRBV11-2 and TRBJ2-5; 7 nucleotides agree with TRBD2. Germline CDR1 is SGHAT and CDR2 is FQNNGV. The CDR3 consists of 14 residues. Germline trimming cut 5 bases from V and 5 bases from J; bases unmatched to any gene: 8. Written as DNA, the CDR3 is TGTGCCAGCAGCCTGGGGCTGGGGGGGGAGACCCAGTACTTC. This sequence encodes CASSLGLGGETQYF.

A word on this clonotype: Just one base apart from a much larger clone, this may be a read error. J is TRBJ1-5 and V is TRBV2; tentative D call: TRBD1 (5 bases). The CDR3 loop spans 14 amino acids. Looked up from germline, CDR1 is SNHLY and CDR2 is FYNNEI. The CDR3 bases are TGTGCCAGCAATAGGGACGGCCTAAATCGGCCCCAGCATTTT. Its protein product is CASNRDGLNRPQHF.

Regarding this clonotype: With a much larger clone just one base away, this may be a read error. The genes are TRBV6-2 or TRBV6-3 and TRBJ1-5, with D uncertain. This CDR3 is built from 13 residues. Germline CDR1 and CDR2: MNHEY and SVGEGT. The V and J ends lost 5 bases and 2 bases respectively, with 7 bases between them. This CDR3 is CASSEWGNQPQHF. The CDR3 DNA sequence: TGTGCCAGCAGTGAGTGGGGCAATCAGCCCCAGCATTTT.

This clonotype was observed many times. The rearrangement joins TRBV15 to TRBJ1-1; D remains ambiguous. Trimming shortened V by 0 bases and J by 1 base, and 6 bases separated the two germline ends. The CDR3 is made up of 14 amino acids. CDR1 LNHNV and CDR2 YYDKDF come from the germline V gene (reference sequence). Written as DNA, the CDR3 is TGTGCCACCAGCAGAGAGCAGGAGAACACTGAAGCTTTCTTT. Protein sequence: CATSREQENTEAFF. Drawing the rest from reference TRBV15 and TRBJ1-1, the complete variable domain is DAMVIQNPRYQVTQFGKPVTLSCSQTLNHNVMYWYQQKSSQAPKLLFHYYDKDFNNEADTPDNFQSRRPNTSFCFLDIRSPGLGDTAMYLCATSREQENTEAFFGQGTRLTVV.